The present entry profiles one T cell receptor beta chain with its context. This sample is part of a study of prognosis after radiotherapy for stage I lung cancer. Study-wide context: With roughly 13 men and 6 women, the cohort's median age was 74.5 years, range roughly 53–95.

The study amplified the TCR beta CDR3 region from genomic DNA. This amplification was carried out by two rounds of multiplex PCR. The first PCR round targeted every TRBV and TRBJ gene with specific primers. A single record per CDR3 protein comes from TCRdb applying MiXCR to the multiplex PCR reads. The table lists roughly 30,000 distinct CDR3 sequences, around 43% of them singletons. This CDR3 has 15 amino acids. Germline V lookup: CDR1 MNHEY, CDR2 SMNVEV (reference sequence). V was clipped by 8 bases and J by 8 bases; unmatched bases: 15. This sequence was found in a donor aged 50 or older with non-small cell lung cancer. The V and J genes are TRBV27 and TRBJ2-1, with 7 bases lining up with TRBD2. The source material was PBMCs, sampled before or after stereotactic body radiation therapy (not recorded which). The CDR3 reads CASSLGGRKLDEQFF. CDR3 DNA: TGTGCCAGCTCCTTGGGCGGGAGAAAATTAGATGAGCAGTTCTTC.